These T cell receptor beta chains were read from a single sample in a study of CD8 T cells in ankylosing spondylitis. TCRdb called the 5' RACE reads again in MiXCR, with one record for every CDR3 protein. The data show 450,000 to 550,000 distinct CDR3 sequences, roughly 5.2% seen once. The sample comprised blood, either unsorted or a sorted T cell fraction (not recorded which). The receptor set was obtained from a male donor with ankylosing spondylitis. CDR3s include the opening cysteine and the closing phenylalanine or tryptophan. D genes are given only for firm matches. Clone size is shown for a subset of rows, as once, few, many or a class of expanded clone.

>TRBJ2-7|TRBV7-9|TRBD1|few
CASSFSAAGTGVDEQYF
TGTGCCAGCAGTTTTTCAGCCGCCGGGACAGGCGTCGACGAGCAGTACTTC
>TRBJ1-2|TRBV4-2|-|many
CASSQDGGRRGYTF
TGTGCCAGCAGCCAAGATGGGGGGAGAAGAGGCTACACCTTC
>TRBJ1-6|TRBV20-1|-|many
CSARPNPDRGYNSPLHF
TGCAGTGCTAGGCCAAATCCGGACAGAGGCTATAATTCACCCCTCCACTTT
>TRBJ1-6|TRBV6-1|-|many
CASSPRDIPNSPLHF
TGTGCCAGCAGCCCCCGGGACATACCTAATTCACCCCTCCACTTT
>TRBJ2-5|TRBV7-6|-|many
CASSLVGAQETQYF
TGTGCCAGCAGCTTAGTTGGGGCTCAAGAGACCCAGTACTTC
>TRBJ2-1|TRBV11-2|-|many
CASSPYAWGSGHNEQFF
TGTGCCAGCAGCCCATACGCTTGGGGTAGCGGCCACAATGAGCAGTTCTTC
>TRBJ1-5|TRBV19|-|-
CASSEGRAYQPQHF
TGTGCCAGTAGTGAAGGCAGGGCCTATCAGCCCCAGCATTTT
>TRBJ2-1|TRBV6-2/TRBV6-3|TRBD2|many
CASNNYRTSGIYNEQFF
TGTGCCAGCAACAACTATCGGACTAGCGGGATTTACAATGAGCAGTTCTTC
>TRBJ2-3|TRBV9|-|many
CASSVVVSTDTQYF
TGTGCCAGCAGCGTAGTCGTCAGCACAGATACGCAGTATTTT
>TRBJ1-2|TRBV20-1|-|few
CSARVRRSVYTF
TGCAGTGCTAGAGTAAGGCGTTCCGTCTACACCTTC
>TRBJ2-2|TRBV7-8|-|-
CASSLNGGVTGELFF
TGTGCCAGCAGCTTAAACGGGGGCGTAACCGGGGAGCTGTTTTTT
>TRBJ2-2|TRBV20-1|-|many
CSAPGQGTGTGELFF
TGCAGTGCCCCGGGGCAGGGAACGGGCACCGGGGAGCTGTTTTTT
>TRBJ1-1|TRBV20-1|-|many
CSARGFRGVDTEAFF
TGCAGTGCTAGAGGTTTCCGGGGGGTAGACACTGAAGCTTTCTTT
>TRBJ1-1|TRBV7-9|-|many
CASSSVVVLTEAFF
TGTGCCAGCAGCTCGGTGGTTGTTTTAACTGAAGCTTTCTTT